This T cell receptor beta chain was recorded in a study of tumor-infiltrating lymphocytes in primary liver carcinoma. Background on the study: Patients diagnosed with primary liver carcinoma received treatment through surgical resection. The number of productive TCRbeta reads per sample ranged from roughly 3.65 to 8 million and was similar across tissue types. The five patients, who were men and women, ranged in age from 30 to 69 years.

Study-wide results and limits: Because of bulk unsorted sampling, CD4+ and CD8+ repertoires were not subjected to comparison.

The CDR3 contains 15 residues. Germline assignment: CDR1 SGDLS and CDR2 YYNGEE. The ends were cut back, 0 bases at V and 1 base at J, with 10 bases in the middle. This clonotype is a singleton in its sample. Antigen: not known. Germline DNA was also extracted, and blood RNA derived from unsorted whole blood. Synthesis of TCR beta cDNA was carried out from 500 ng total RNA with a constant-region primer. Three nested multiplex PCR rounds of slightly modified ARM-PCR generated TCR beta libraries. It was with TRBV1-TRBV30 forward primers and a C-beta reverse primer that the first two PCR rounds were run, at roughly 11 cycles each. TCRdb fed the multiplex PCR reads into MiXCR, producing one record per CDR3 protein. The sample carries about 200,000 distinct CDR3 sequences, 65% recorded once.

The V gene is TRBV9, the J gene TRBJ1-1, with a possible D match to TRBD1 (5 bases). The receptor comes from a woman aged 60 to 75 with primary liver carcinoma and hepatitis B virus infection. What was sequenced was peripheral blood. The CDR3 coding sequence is TGTGCCAGCAGCGTAGTCAAGGGGCCGAACACTGAAGCTTTCTTT. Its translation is CASSVVKGPNTEAFF.